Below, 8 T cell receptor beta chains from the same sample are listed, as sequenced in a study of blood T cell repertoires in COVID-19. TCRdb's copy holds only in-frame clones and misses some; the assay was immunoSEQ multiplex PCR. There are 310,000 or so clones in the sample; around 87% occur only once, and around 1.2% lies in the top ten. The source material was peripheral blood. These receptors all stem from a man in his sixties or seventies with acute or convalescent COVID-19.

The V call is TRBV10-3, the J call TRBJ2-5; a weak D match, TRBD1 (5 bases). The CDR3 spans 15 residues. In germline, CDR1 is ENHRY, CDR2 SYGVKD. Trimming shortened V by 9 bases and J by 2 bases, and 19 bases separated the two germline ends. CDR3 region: CAIRRRQQSQETQYF. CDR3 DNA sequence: TGTGCCATACGCCGGAGACAGCAGTCGCAAGAGACCCAGTACTTC.

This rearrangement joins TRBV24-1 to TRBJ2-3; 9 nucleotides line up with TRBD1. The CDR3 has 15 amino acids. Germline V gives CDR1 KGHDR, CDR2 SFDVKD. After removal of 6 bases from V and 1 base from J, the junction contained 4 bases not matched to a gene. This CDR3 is CATSQQGAGTDTQYF. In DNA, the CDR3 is TGTGCCACCAGTCAACAGGGGGCTGGCACAGATACGCAGTATTTT.

The CDR3 here is CASSQVLQETQYF. The CDR3 bases are TGTGCCAGCAGCCAAGTACTGCAAGAGACCCAGTACTTC. V and J are TRBV3-1 (or the pseudogene TRBV3-2) and TRBJ2-5, with D unclear. Germline CDR1 LGHDT, CDR2 YNNKEL (reference sequence). The germline V and J ends were trimmed by 1 base and 2 bases, with 5 bases remaining between them. The CDR3 extends over 13 amino acids.

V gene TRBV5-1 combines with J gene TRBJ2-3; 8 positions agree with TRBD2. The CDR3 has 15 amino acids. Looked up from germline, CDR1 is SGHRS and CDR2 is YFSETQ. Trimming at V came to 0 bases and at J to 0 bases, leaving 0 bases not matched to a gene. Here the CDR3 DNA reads TGCGCCAGCAGCTTGGTAGCGGGGAGCACAGATACGCAGTATTTT. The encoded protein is CASSLVAGSTDTQYF.

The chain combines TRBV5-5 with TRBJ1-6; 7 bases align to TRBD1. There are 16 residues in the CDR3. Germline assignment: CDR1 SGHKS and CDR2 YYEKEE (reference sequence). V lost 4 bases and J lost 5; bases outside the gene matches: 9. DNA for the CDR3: TGTGCCAGCAGCGAGCTACCGGGACAGAATAATTCACCCCTCCACTTT. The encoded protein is CASSELPGQNNSPLHF.

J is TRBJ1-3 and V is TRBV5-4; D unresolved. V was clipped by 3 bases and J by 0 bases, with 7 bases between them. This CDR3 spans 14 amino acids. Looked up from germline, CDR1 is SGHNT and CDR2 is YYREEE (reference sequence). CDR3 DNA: TGTGCCAGCAGCTCCGGGGTCTCTGGAAACACCATATATTTT. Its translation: CASSSGVSGNTIYF.

The CDR3 nucleotides are TGTGCCAGCAGCCCCACTAGCGGACCCTACGAGCAGTACTTC. This codes for CASSPTSGPYEQYF. The V and J genes are TRBV7-2 and TRBJ2-7; 8 bases match TRBD2. Looked up from germline, CDR1 is SGHTA and CDR2 is FQGNSA. After removal of 5 bases from V and 2 bases from J, the junction contained 5 bases not matched to a gene. The CDR3 is 14 amino acids.

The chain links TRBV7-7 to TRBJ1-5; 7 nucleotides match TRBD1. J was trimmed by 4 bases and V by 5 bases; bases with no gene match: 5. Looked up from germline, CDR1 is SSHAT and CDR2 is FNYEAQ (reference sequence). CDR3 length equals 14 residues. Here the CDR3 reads CASSHDRENQPQHF. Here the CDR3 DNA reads TGTGCCAGCAGCCATGACAGGGAGAATCAGCCCCAGCATTTT.